This T cell receptor beta chain emerged from a study of blood T cell repertoires in COVID-19. Study context: The origin of the acute and convalescent COVID-19 samples was the United States, Italy and Spain. T cells, B-cell-depleted T cells, or PBMCs supplied cDNA or gDNA.

The table lists this clone with a few counts. Some clones are missing from TCRdb's copy, which holds only in-frame ones; the method was immunoSEQ multiplex PCR. The sample lists tens of thousands of clones, 90% seen once, with around 0.52% in the top ten. Germline V CDR1 and CDR2: GTSNPN, SVGIG (reference sequence). With V trimmed by 4 bases and J by 0 bases, 4 bases remained unmatched. This CDR3 is 17 amino acids long. The chain carries TRBV30 and TRBJ2-6, with TRBD2 matching 12 bases. The receptor's source is a man aged 50 to 59 with COVID-19, enrolled during active disease. Sequencing was performed on peripheral blood. The CDR3, as DNA: TGTGCCTGGACTAGCGGGAGGGCTTACTCTGGGGCCAACGTCCTGACTTTC. It encodes CAWTSGRAYSGANVLTF.